Listed here are 9 T cell receptor beta chains from one sample, sequenced in a study of blood T cell repertoires in COVID-19. Clones were sequenced by immunoSEQ multiplex PCR, and TCRdb holds only the in-frame ones, with some missing. Here the sample spans tens of thousands of clones, about 88% being singletons. The sample consisted of peripheral blood. These receptors came from an older man in a cohort sampled during active COVID-19.

This chain joins TRBV28 and TRBJ2-7, with D maybe TRBD2 (6 bases). The germline CDR1 and CDR2 sequences are MDHEN and SYDVKM. The CDR3 loop spans 13 amino acids. V lost 6 bases and J lost 1, with 10 bases in between. For the CDR3, the DNA is TGTGCCAGCAGCCTCGGGGGTTCCTACGAGCAGTACTTC. This translates into CASSLGGSYEQYF.

The CDR3 nucleotides read TGTGCCAGCAGTCGGAAACAGGGGATCTATGGCTACACCTTC. Translating it yields CASSRKQGIYGYTF. V and J are TRBV28 and TRBJ1-2, with 7 bases identical to TRBD1. J lost 4 bases, V lost 5 bases, and 7 bases had no gene match. Germline values: CDR1 MDHEN, CDR2 SYDVKM. The CDR3 has 14 residues.

The V gene is TRBV28, the J gene TRBJ2-5, with D uncertain. Germline loops: CDR1 MDHEN, CDR2 SYDVKM. This CDR3 has 13 amino acids. With 5 bases removed from V and 5 bases from J, the gap between germline ends came to 12 bases. CDR3 amino acids: CASSLPLPETQYF. The CDR3 DNA reads as TGTGCCAGCAGTCTCCCCCTCCCCGAGACCCAGTACTTC.

V gene TRBV6-5 combines with J gene TRBJ2-5, with 9 bases lining up with TRBD2. The germline gives CDR1 MNHEY, CDR2 SVGAGI. Unmatched junction bases numbered 3, after V lost 0 bases and J lost 1 base. The CDR3 runs to 16 residues. CDR3 residues: CASSYSTAGGQETQYF. The CDR3 coding sequence is TGTGCCAGCAGTTACTCGACAGCGGGGGGCCAAGAGACCCAGTACTTC.

The chain employs TRBV19 and TRBJ2-2; 8 bases are a match to TRBD2. The germline CDR1 and CDR2 sequences are LNHDA and SQIVND (reference sequence). The length of the CDR3 is 16 residues. With V trimmed by 7 bases and J by 4 bases, 11 bases remained unmatched. CDR3 DNA sequence: TGTGCCAGTACCCAGTCTACTCTAGCGGGCACCGGGGAGCTGTTTTTT. Encoded protein: CASTQSTLAGTGELFF.

The chain carries TRBV6-5 and TRBJ2-3; no reliable D call. Germline lookup yields CDR1 MNHEY and CDR2 SVGAGI. The CDR3 covers 13 residues. Trimming pared 7 bases from V and 1 base from J, leaving 9 bases between. In DNA form, the CDR3 reads TGTGCCAGCAACCTACGCGGCACAGATACGCAGTATTTT. It codes for CASNLRGTDTQYF.

The V gene is TRBV7-8, the J gene TRBJ2-7, with 10 bases aligning to TRBD1. This CDR3 contains 15 residues. CDR1 SGHVS and CDR2 FQNEAQ come from the germline V gene. After removal of 4 bases from V and 3 bases from J, the junction contained 6 bases not matched to a gene. The CDR3 spells CASSWGTGAGYEQYF. CDR3 nucleotides: TGTGCCAGCAGCTGGGGGACAGGGGCCGGCTACGAGCAGTACTTC.

V usage is TRBV27 and J usage is TRBJ1-2; D is unclear. V was trimmed by 3 bases and J by 8 bases, leaving 19 bases between them. The CDR3 is made up of 15 amino acids. Per the germline V gene, CDR1 is MNHEY and CDR2 is SMNVEV (reference sequence). The CDR3 DNA sequence: TGTGCCAGCAGTTTCTCGGGCAAGCCAAGAGGGGGCTACACCTTC. This gives the protein CASSFSGKPRGGYTF.

This chain connects TRBV18 to TRBJ2-7; 7 bases match TRBD1. The germline gives CDR1 KGHSH, CDR2 LQKENI. The junction had 2 bases not matched to a gene; V was cut back by 6 bases and J by 0 bases. This CDR3 spans 13 amino acids. In DNA form, the CDR3 reads TGTGCCAGCTCTGGGGACAGCTCCTACGAGCAGTACTTC. Translating gives CASSGDSSYEQYF.